Following are 20 T cell receptor beta chains from one sample sequenced in a study of T cells after yellow fever vaccination. TCRdb called the 5' RACE reads again in MiXCR, with one record for every CDR3 protein. The table includes under 200,000 distinct CDR3 sequences, more than 5.5% detected once. The sample here was CD4+ T cells sorted from PBMCs, taken less than 6 days after the first yellow fever vaccination. The receptors come from a man aged 18 to 30 who received the YFV17D yellow fever vaccine.

This clonotype has at least ten counts. The DNA of the CDR3 is TGCGCCAGCAGCACGACAGGGGAAGAGACCCAGTACTTC. It translates to CASSTTGEETQYF. The chain couples TRBV5-1 to TRBJ2-5; 8 positions match TRBD1. CDR1 is SGHRS, CDR2 YFSETQ, per germline. The CDR3 consists of 13 residues. The V gene end was trimmed by 4 bases and the J gene end by 3 bases; junction bases not matched to a gene: 2.

This clonotype was counted many times. The V gene is TRBV7-3, the J gene TRBJ2-1; 7 bases match TRBD1. This CDR3 spans 15 amino acids. The germline gives CDR1 SGHTA, CDR2 FQGTGA. V shed 4 bases and J 1 base; nucleotides not matched to a gene: 4. The CDR3 nucleotides read TGTGCCAGCAGCTACGACAGGGAATCCTACAATGAGCAGTTCTTC. Its translation: CASSYDRESYNEQFF.

The chain has TRBV10-3 and TRBJ1-4, with D perhaps TRBD1 (6 bases). The CDR3 totals 12 residues. V lost 3 bases and J 14 bases, leaving 13 bases between the germline ends. The germline CDR1 and CDR2 sequences are ENHRY and SYGVKD. In nucleotides, the CDR3 is TGTGCCATCAGTGATGATGGGGGCCTGCTGTTTTTT. It encodes CAISDDGGLLFF.

This clonotype was seen a few times. The chain has TRBV6-5 and TRBJ1-2; 7 bases fit TRBD1. Germline values: CDR1 MNHEY, CDR2 SVGAGI. Losses at the gene ends were 0 bases for V and 3 bases for J; bases not matched to a gene: 4. The CDR3 is 15 residues long. The CDR3 here is CASSYSTGTDYGYTF. In DNA, the CDR3 is TGTGCCAGCAGTTACTCGACCGGGACAGACTATGGCTACACCTTC.

This clonotype was detected a few times. The J gene is TRBJ2-2, the V gene TRBV11-1; TRBD2 is a possible D gene (6 bases). In germline, CDR1 is SGHAT, CDR2 FQDESV (reference sequence). The CDR3 has 15 residues. Trimming left V 5 bases short and J 1 base short, with 11 bases between. CDR3 in DNA: TGTGCCAGCAGCCCCCGGGACTGGAACACCGGGGAGCTGTTTTTT. Its translation: CASSPRDWNTGELFF.

The V gene is TRBV7-8, the J gene TRBJ2-6; possibly TRBD1 for D (6 bases). This CDR3 is built from 16 residues. The germline V and J ends were trimmed by 5 bases and 0 bases, with 11 bases remaining between them. CDR1 is SGHVS, CDR2 FQNEAQ, per germline. CDR3 sequence (DNA): TGTGCCAGCAGCGTTCAGGGGAACTCTGGGGCCAACGTCCTGACTTTC. Its protein is CASSVQGNSGANVLTF.

This clonotype was seen a handful of times. This CDR3 reads CAWSDGTSAETQYF. DNA for the CDR3: TGTGCCTGGAGTGATGGGACTAGCGCAGAGACCCAGTACTTC. This chain joins TRBV30 and TRBJ2-5; 10 bases align to TRBD2. Germline lookup yields CDR1 GTSNPN and CDR2 SVGIG (reference sequence). This CDR3 contains 14 residues. Unmatched junction bases numbered 3, after V lost 1 base and J lost 4 bases.

This clonotype has a count of ten or more. The rearrangement uses TRBV4-3 and TRBJ1-4, with D perhaps matching TRBD1 (6 bases). CDR3 length: 16 amino acids. V was trimmed by 4 bases and J by 3 bases, leaving 15 bases between them. Germline-derived CDR1 and CDR2 are LGHNA and YSLEER. This CDR3 reads CASSLNQGLANEKLFF. CDR3 DNA: TGCGCCAGCAGCCTCAACCAGGGGTTAGCTAATGAAAAACTGTTTTTT.

This clonotype was seen repeatedly, ten times or more. The rearrangement joins TRBV12-3 or TRBV12-4 to TRBJ2-7; D unresolved. Trimming removed 2 bases at V and 3 bases at J, with 5 bases between. The CDR3 has 12 residues. DNA for the CDR3: TGTGCCAGCAGTTTAACCGGCTACGAGCAGTACTTC. Protein: CASSLTGYEQYF.

The J gene is TRBJ2-5, the V gene TRBV7-8, with D unclear. V was shortened by 5 bases and J by 4 bases, with 11 bases between the two germline ends. The CDR3 loop spans 13 amino acids. Germline assignment: CDR1 SGHVS and CDR2 FQNEAQ. The CDR3 DNA is TGTGCCAGCAGCATACATAAGGGAGAGACCCAGTACTTC. Amino acids: CASSIHKGETQYF.

This clonotype was picked up many times. The chain couples TRBV4-3 to TRBJ2-3; possibly TRBD2 for D (5 bases). The CDR3 spans 15 residues. In germline, CDR1 is LGHNA, CDR2 YSLEER. V lost 1 base to trimming and J lost 1 base, with 9 bases between them. DNA for the CDR3: TGCGCCAGCAGCCAAGTAGCGACGGGCACAGATACGCAGTATTTT. This codes for CASSQVATGTDTQYF.

This clonotype showed up many times. V usage is TRBV20-1 and J usage is TRBJ2-7; no clear D gene. Looked up from germline, CDR1 is DFQATT and CDR2 is SNEGSKA (reference sequence). V was trimmed by 2 bases and J by 3 bases, leaving 11 bases between them. The CDR3 consists of 13 residues. CDR3 DNA: TGCAGTGCTAGAAGCGTCCTTAGCTACGAGCAGTACTTC. Its translation is CSARSVLSYEQYF.

Only a few counts were recorded for this clonotype. CDR3 coding DNA: TGTGCCAGCAGCTCCGGGACCCGTCTTGGAGCCCAGTACTTC. Protein product: CASSSGTRLGAQYF. The chain joins TRBV11-2 to TRBJ2-5; tentatively, D is TRBD1 or TRBD2 (5 bases each). Germline V gene sequence: CDR1 SGHAT, CDR2 FQNNGV. The CDR3 totals 14 residues. The germline V and J ends were trimmed by 4 bases and 9 bases, with 18 bases remaining between them. The full variable domain, in which reference TRBV11-2 and TRBJ2-5 provide the parts outside the CDR3, is EAGVAQSPRYKIIEKRQSVAFWCNPISGHATLYWYQQILGQGPKLLIQFQNNGVVDDSQLPKDRFSAERLKGVDSTLKIQPAKLEDSAVYLCASSSGTRLGAQYFGPGTRLLVL.

At least ten counts were recorded for this clonotype. Relative to the germline gene, one junction end is altered; a read error may explain this. The chain uses TRBV4-1 and TRBJ2-5, with D possibly matching TRBD1 (6 bases). The germline CDR1 and CDR2 sequences are MGHRA and YSYEKL. This CDR3 has 13 amino acids. CDR3 bases: TGCGCCAGCAGCCAAGATCTTTCCGGGACATGGGTCTTC. Protein: CASSQDLSGTWVF.

This clonotype was detected many times. V gene TRBV4-2 combines with J gene TRBJ2-1; 13 bases match TRBD2. The trim removed 2 bases at V and 10 bases at J, leaving 2 bases unmatched. Looked up from germline, CDR1 is LGHNA and CDR2 is YNFKEQ. This CDR3 contains 14 residues. The CDR3 here is CASSQLTSGGEQFF. The CDR3 bases are TGTGCCAGCAGCCAACTGACTAGCGGGGGGGAGCAGTTCTTC.

This clonotype was recorded a few times. This chain connects TRBV29-1 to TRBJ2-5; 7 bases line up with TRBD2. There are 14 residues in the CDR3. Looked up from germline, CDR1 is SQVTM and CDR2 is ANQGSEA. The V segment lost 6 bases and the J segment 2 bases; nucleotides outside the gene matches: 9. CDR3: CSVRAGPHQETQYF. The CDR3 region has the DNA TGCAGCGTGAGAGCGGGGCCCCATCAAGAGACCCAGTACTTC.

At least ten counts were recorded for this clonotype. V and J are TRBV12-3 or TRBV12-4 and TRBJ2-1; D unresolved. The V end was cut by 7 bases, the J end by 3 bases, with 4 bases between. There are 11 residues in the CDR3. This chain's CDR3 is CASTVYNEQFF. The CDR3 nucleotides are TGTGCCAGCACCGTCTACAATGAGCAGTTCTTC.

This clonotype has at least ten counts. CDR3 loop: CASSPGTYNEQFF. The CDR3 DNA reads TGCGCCAGCAGCCCCGGGACCTACAATGAGCAGTTCTTC. The chain is built from TRBV5-1 and TRBJ2-1, with D possibly TRBD2 on 5 matching bases. The V gene's germline CDR1 is SGHRS and CDR2 YFSETQ. The CDR3 totals 13 residues. Trimming removed 4 bases from V and 2 bases from J, with 7 bases in between.

This clonotype was found many times. The J gene is TRBJ2-1, the V gene TRBV7-9; 13 bases line up with TRBD2. The germline V gene encodes CDR1 SEHNR and CDR2 FQNEAQ (reference sequence). This CDR3 has 17 residues. With 5 bases clipped from V and 6 bases from J, the junction kept 10 bases outside the gene matches. The CDR3 loop is CASSPLGGTSGVNEQFF. CDR3 DNA: TGTGCCAGCAGCCCTTTGGGGGGGACTAGCGGGGTCAATGAGCAGTTCTTC.

This clonotype has a count of ten or more. The chain links TRBV7-3 to TRBJ2-1; D ambiguous. CDR3 length: 17 residues. The V gene's germline CDR1 is SGHTA and CDR2 FQGTGA. V was cut by 5 bases and J by 7 bases, with 24 bases left in between. In nucleotides, the CDR3 is TGTGCCAGCAGCCTGTCCCCATTGGGCTTCTCTCGGAATGAGCAGTTCTTC. It yields the protein CASSLSPLGFSRNEQFF.